The source of this TCR beta chain is a study of blood T cell repertoires in COVID-19. CDR3 length: 13 amino acids. Looked up from germline, CDR1 is MNHEY and CDR2 is SMNVEV (reference sequence). Deletions cut 5 bases from V and 7 bases from J, with 15 bases between. The authors' processing: Counts of nucleated cells, estimated from reference gene primer amplification, were obtained. TCRdb keeps only in-frame clones here, not all; method: immunoSEQ multiplex PCR. Clone size and the V and J calls come from that table; the DNA yielded D and trimming. The sample holds about 200,000 clones; approximately 88% are singletons and the top ten take approximately 30%.

Sequenced sample: peripheral blood. The TCR originated in a man aged 40-49 years with acute or convalescent COVID-19. This chain links TRBV27 with TRBJ2-7; D perhaps matches TRBD1 (6 bases). The CDR3 DNA sequence: TGTGCCAGCAGTGGGACAAGAGGTGGTGAGCAGTACTTC. Amino acid sequence: CASSGTRGGEQYF.